These T cell receptor beta chains were read from a single sample in a study of T cell changes during pregnancy in multiple sclerosis. Repertoires were generated with immunoSEQ multiplex PCR, while TCRdb's copy carries only in-frame clones and drops some. The sample gives tens of thousands of clones, around 90% of which show up once; approximately 1.6% is in the top ten. The sample here was peripheral blood, taken in the first trimester of pregnancy. The receptors here all came from a female donor with multiple sclerosis, enrolled in a pregnancy study. The CDR3 runs from the conserved cysteine through the conserved F or W. Each record gives: clone size, V gene, D gene, J gene, CDR3 protein, CDR3 DNA. D genes are given only for firm matches. Rows give clone size only sometimes, using once, few, many, or a class for an expanded clone.

NA,TRBV6-4,TRBD2,TRBJ2-1,CASSDHSGSINEQFF,TGTGCCAGCAGTGATCATAGCGGGAGTATAAATGAGCAGTTCTTC
NA,TRBV2,TRBD1,TRBJ2-7,CASSVRDRGLRSGSEQYF,TGTGCCAGCAGCGTCCGGGACAGGGGGCTCAGATCGGGTTCCGAGCAGTACTTC
NA,TRBV30,NA,TRBJ1-5,CAWGGAGQPQHF,TGTGCCTGGGGAGGTGCGGGTCAGCCCCAGCATTTT
NA,TRBV25-1,NA,TRBJ1-1,CASSDRLGAEAFF,TGTGCCAGCAGTGATCGGTTAGGGGCTGAAGCTTTCTTT
NA,TRBV7-8,TRBD1,TRBJ2-5,CASSPGQGLGTQYF,TGTGCCAGCAGCCCCGGACAGGGATTGGGGACCCAGTACTTC
NA,TRBV5-6,NA,TRBJ2-1,CASRTGMVDGEQFF,TGTGCCAGCAGAACAGGGATGGTCGACGGTGAGCAGTTCTTC
NA,TRBV4-1,NA,TRBJ2-2,CASSQEGTYNTGELFF,TGCGCCAGCAGCCAAGAAGGGACTTATAACACCGGGGAGCTGTTTTTT
NA,TRBV2,NA,TRBJ1-1,CASSEMGTEGREAFF,TGTGCCAGCAGTGAAATGGGTACGGAGGGAAGGGAAGCTTTCTTT
NA,TRBV10-1,TRBD2,TRBJ2-7,CASSEGLAGGPYEQYF,TGCGCCAGCAGTGAAGGGCTAGCGGGAGGGCCCTACGAGCAGTACTTC
NA,TRBV5-6,TRBD1,TRBJ1-5,CASSPGTGDNQPQHF,TGTGCCAGCAGCCCAGGGACAGGAGACAATCAGCCCCAGCATTTT
NA,TRBV9,NA,TRBJ2-2,CASSVVSGANTGELFF,TGTGCCAGCAGCGTAGTTTCAGGGGCGAACACCGGGGAGCTGTTTTTT
NA,TRBV18,NA,TRBJ2-3,CASSPMGPFGTDTQYF,TGTGCCAGCTCACCGATGGGCCCCTTTGGCACAGATACGCAGTATTTT
NA,TRBV18,NA,TRBJ1-2,CASSPRSQGKTNYGYTF,TGTGCCAGCTCACCACGTAGTCAGGGTAAGACTAACTATGGCTACACCTTC
NA,TRBV5-6,NA,TRBJ1-2,CASTQDGGRGYGYTF,TGTGCCAGCACCCAAGACGGAGGGCGGGGATATGGCTACACCTTC
NA,TRBV6-1,TRBD1,TRBJ2-3,CASRAGTGETDTQYF,TGTGCCAGCAGGGCGGGGACAGGGGAAACAGATACGCAGTATTTT
NA,TRBV5-1,NA,TRBJ2-5,CASSLASSPRETQYF,TGCGCCAGCAGCTTGGCCAGTAGCCCACGGGAGACCCAGTACTTC
NA,TRBV7-2,NA,TRBJ2-3,CASSLDGSSTDTQYF,TGTGCCAGCAGCTTAGACGGGAGTAGCACAGATACGCAGTATTTT
NA,TRBV19,NA,TRBJ1-1,CASSIRRNTEAFF,TGTGCCAGTAGTATCCGGAGGAACACTGAAGCTTTCTTT
NA,TRBV7-2,NA,TRBJ1-4,CASSREGGTNEKLFF,TGTGCCAGCAGCCGGGAGGGAGGCACTAATGAAAAACTGTTTTTT
NA,TRBV18,TRBD1,TRBJ2-4,CASSGTGGAGIQYF,TGTGCCAGCTCAGGGACAGGGGGCGCGGGCATTCAGTACTTC
NA,TRBV4-1,TRBD2,TRBJ2-5,CASSQDLTSGYQETQYF,TGCGCCAGCAGCCAAGATCTAACTAGCGGCTACCAAGAGACCCAGTACTTC
NA,TRBV5-4,NA,TRBJ1-1,CASSLPGQGRNTEAFF,TGTGCCAGCAGCTTGCCGGGCCAGGGGAGGAACACTGAAGCTTTCTTT
NA,TRBV13,TRBD2,TRBJ2-1,CASTQLAGFGNEQFF,TGTGCCAGCACCCAACTAGCGGGCTTTGGTAATGAGCAGTTCTTC
NA,TRBV5-4,TRBD2,TRBJ2-5,CASSPTSGRRQETQYF,TGTGCCAGCAGCCCGACTAGCGGGAGAAGGCAAGAGACCCAGTACTTC
NA,TRBV30,NA,TRBJ1-4,CAWSAGRPGGEKLFF,TGTGCCTGGAGTGCGGGAAGGCCGGGGGGTGAAAAACTGTTTTTT
NA,TRBV29-1,TRBD2,TRBJ2-1,CSGEGRRSSYNEQFF,TGCAGCGGGGAGGGGCGACGTAGCTCCTACAATGAGCAGTTCTTC
NA,TRBV7-8,NA,TRBJ2-7,CASSLITAYEQYF,TGTGCCAGCAGCTTAATAACAGCCTACGAGCAGTACTTC
NA,TRBV13,TRBD1,TRBJ1-1,CASRPGGAWTEAFF,TGTGCCAGCAGGCCAGGGGGCGCTTGGACTGAAGCTTTCTTT
NA,TRBV5-6,TRBD2,TRBJ2-1,CASSFPSGSTYNEQFF,TGTGCCAGCAGCTTCCCTAGCGGGAGTACCTACAATGAGCAGTTCTTC
NA,TRBV6-5,TRBD1,TRBJ2-4,CASSSTGDIQYF,TGTGCCAGCAGTTCGACAGGGGACATTCAGTACTTC
NA,TRBV7-2,TRBD2,TRBJ2-5,CASSMLGTSTETQYF,TGTGCCAGCAGCATGCTCGGGACTAGCACAGAGACCCAGTACTTC
NA,TRBV6-1,TRBD1,TRBJ2-1,CASSEPGQGGYEQFF,TGTGCCAGCAGTGAGCCGGGACAGGGTGGATATGAGCAGTTCTTC
few,TRBV29-1,NA,TRBJ1-1,CSVAGQINTEAFF,TGCAGCGTAGCAGGACAGATAAACACTGAAGCTTTCTTT
NA,TRBV29-1,TRBD1,TRBJ1-1,CSAHRDRNTEAFF,TGCAGCGCCCACCGGGACAGGAACACTGAAGCTTTCTTT
NA,TRBV5-4,TRBD2,TRBJ2-1,CASSPPSGSSYNEQFF,TGTGCCAGCAGCCCGCCTAGCGGGAGCTCCTACAATGAGCAGTTCTTC
NA,TRBV4-2,TRBD1,TRBJ1-1,CASSQQWDREETEAFF,TGTGCCAGCAGCCAACAATGGGACAGGGAAGAAACTGAAGCTTTCTTT
NA,TRBV29-1,NA,TRBJ2-1,CSVVSQGSYNEQFF,TGCAGCGTTGTTTCTCAGGGTTCCTACAATGAGCAGTTCTTC
NA,TRBV5-1,TRBD1,TRBJ1-1,CASTPAGGGVPFF,TGCGCCAGCACCCCCGCCGGAGGGGGCGTCCCTTTCTTT
NA,TRBV30,TRBD1,TRBJ1-1,CAWGRDRGLTEAFF,TGTGCCTGGGGACGAGACAGGGGGCTAACTGAAGCTTTCTTT
NA,TRBV28,NA,TRBJ2-1,CASSPLMSSEQFF,TGTGCCAGCAGCCCACTAATGTCCAGTGAGCAGTTCTTC
NA,TRBV7-9,TRBD2,TRBJ2-5,CASSLAGDETQYF,TGTGCCAGCAGTCTAGCGGGAGATGAGACCCAGTACTTC
NA,TRBV5-4,TRBD2,TRBJ2-2,CASSLFAGVPTGELFF,TGTGCCAGCAGCTTGTTCGCGGGAGTACCCACCGGGGAGCTGTTTTTT